This T cell receptor (beta chain) is drawn from a study of blood T cell repertoires in COVID-19. This clone was seen only once. Across 24 US areas, participants ranged in age from about 18 to 90 years. Participant-reported clinical history was the basis for cohort assignment. In the source study's methods: Using reference gene primer amplification, nucleated cell counts were estimated. Assay used: immunoSEQ multiplex PCR; TCRdb lists only in-frame clones, some missing. For V, J and clone size, that table is used; D and trimming come from the DNA. The profile shows about 360,000 clones, roughly 88% of them singletons. Germline trimming cut 8 bases from V and 6 bases from J; bases unmatched to any gene: 9. In germline, CDR1 is LGHDT, CDR2 YNNKEL (reference sequence). The length of the CDR3 is 15 residues.

The source of this sequence is a woman aged 35 to 49 with acute COVID-19. The rearrangement links TRBV3-1 (or the pseudogene TRBV3-2) to TRBJ1-4; 10 bases align to TRBD1. Specimen: PBMCs or T cells enriched from blood (not recorded which). The DNA for the CDR3 is TGTGCCAGCGGGACAGGGGCCTCTTCTTATGAAAAACTGTTTTTT. This encodes CASGTGASSYEKLFF.